A single sample gave rise to the 32 T cell receptor beta chains below, sequenced in a study of beta chain features in type 1 diabetes. Study outcomes and limitations: Moderate yet significant TCRB CDR3 shortening was seen in Type 1 diabetes patients in all four CD4+ subsets.

Since all of the isolated RNA was reverse transcribed, expressed TCRB transcripts were what got sequenced. Clones were read by immunoSEQ multiplex PCR, and TCRdb kept only the in-frame ones, dropping some. The data contain under 200,000 clones, roughly 8% of them singletons. These receptors' targets are unknown. Sequences were obtained from central memory CD4+ T cells from blood. Every receptor here comes from a woman between 18 and 29 years old with type 1 diabetes.

This clone was seen just once. The V and J genes are TRBV28 and TRBJ2-7, with TRBD1 matching 8 bases. The germline CDR1 and CDR2 sequences are MDHEN and SYDVKM. The V segment lost 8 bases and the J segment 9 bases; nucleotides outside the gene matches: 15. The CDR3 is 14 amino acids. The CDR3 loop is CASYGQGSYEWQYF. CDR3 bases: TGTGCCAGCTATGGACAGGGAAGCTACGAGTGGCAGTACTTC.

This clone was seen a few times. This chain joins TRBV7-2 and TRBJ1-2, with D perhaps TRBD1 (6 bases). CDR1 and CDR2 from the germline V gene are SGHTA and FQGNSA. The CDR3 has 14 amino acids. V was trimmed by 5 bases and J by 2 bases, leaving 12 bases between them. CDR3 loop: CASSPTTGNYGYTF. The CDR3 nucleotides read TGTGCCAGCAGCCCCACTACAGGGAACTATGGCTACACCTTC.

The genes are TRBV19 and TRBJ2-7; 11 positions match TRBD2. Germline CDR1 is LNHDA and CDR2 is SQIVND (reference sequence). V shed 5 bases and J 5 bases; nucleotides not matched to a gene: 8. The CDR3 totals 15 residues. The CDR3 sequence is CASSSIAGGLHEQYF. The CDR3 DNA reads TGTGCCAGTAGTTCGATAGCGGGAGGGCTCCACGAGCAGTACTTC.

This clone was recorded a few times. The chain has TRBV6-5 and TRBJ2-3; 7 bases fit TRBD2. CDR3 size: 15 residues. V shed 2 bases, J shed 4 bases, and the junction held 6 bases outside the gene matches. Germline V gene data show CDR1 as MNHEY and CDR2 as SVGAGI. As DNA, the CDR3 is TGTGCCAGCAGTTACACTAGCGTGGCTGCAGATACGCAGTATTTT. Translating gives CASSYTSVAADTQYF.

This clone occurred many times. The rearrangement links TRBV5-4 to TRBJ2-1; 9 bases agree with TRBD2. The CDR3 contains 16 residues. The trim removed 1 base at V and 5 bases at J, leaving 7 bases unmatched. Germline V gene lookup returns CDR1 SGHNT and CDR2 YYREEE (reference sequence). Here the CDR3 DNA reads TGTGCCAGCAGCTTGTTGATCACTAGCGGGCACAATGAGCAGTTCTTC. It codes for CASSLLITSGHNEQFF.

The sample holds a few counts of this clone. The J gene is TRBJ2-1, the V gene TRBV5-1; TRBD1 agrees at 8 bases. There are 14 residues in the CDR3. Trimming took 6 bases from V and 7 from J; bases not matched to a gene: 9. Germline V gene sequence: CDR1 SGHRS, CDR2 YFSETQ. CDR3 residues: CASNGQGGENEQFF. The CDR3 coding sequence is TGCGCCAGCAACGGACAGGGAGGAGAAAATGAGCAGTTCTTC.

This clone was observed a handful of times. This chain joins TRBV27 and TRBJ1-1; 12 nucleotides align to TRBD1. The CDR3 runs to 15 residues. V shed 3 bases and J 4 bases; nucleotides not matched to a gene: 3. Germline CDR1 MNHEY, CDR2 SMNVEV (reference sequence). CDR3 sequence: CASSLGTGGVTEAFF. In nucleotides, the CDR3 is TGTGCCAGCAGTTTGGGGACAGGGGGCGTCACTGAAGCTTTCTTT.

This clone was observed a few times. CDR3 in amino acids: CAWSAGQVGETQYF. The CDR3 DNA reads TGTGCCTGGAGTGCGGGACAGGTGGGCGAGACCCAGTACTTC. The V gene is TRBV30, the J gene TRBJ2-5; 8 nucleotides align to TRBD1. Germline CDR1 GTSNPN, CDR2 SVGIG (reference sequence). Trimming at V came to 1 base and at J to 5 bases, leaving 6 bases not matched to a gene. The CDR3 is 14 residues long.

This clone showed up just a few times. This chain connects TRBV18 to TRBJ1-2; 7 positions agree with TRBD1. The CDR3 runs to 13 residues. Germline V gene lookup returns CDR1 KGHSH and CDR2 LQKENI. J was trimmed by 3 bases and V by 6 bases; bases with no gene match: 4. The CDR3 spells CASSYDRDYGYTF. In DNA form, the CDR3 reads TGTGCCAGCTCGTACGACAGGGACTATGGCTACACCTTC.

Only one count was recorded for this clone. V and J are TRBV6-1 and TRBJ2-5; TRBD2 agrees at 10 bases. The CDR3 contains 14 residues. The germline CDR1 and CDR2 sequences are MNHNS and SASEGT. V lost 5 bases to trimming and J lost 1 base; unmatched junction nucleotides: 1. CDR3 bases: TGTGCCAGCAGTTTAGCGGGAGGCCAAGAGACCCAGTACTTC. This translates into CASSLAGGQETQYF.

This clone was counted a few times. The gene calls are TRBV5-4 and TRBJ2-2; D possibly corresponds to TRBD1 (6 bases). Trimming stripped 0 bases from V and 7 bases from J, with 13 bases between. In germline, CDR1 is SGHNT, CDR2 YYREEE (reference sequence). The CDR3 extends over 15 amino acids. This chain's CDR3 is CASSLAAGVVGELFF. DNA for the CDR3: TGTGCCAGCAGCTTGGCTGCAGGGGTGGTCGGGGAGCTGTTTTTT.

This chain joins TRBV30 and TRBJ2-7; 12 nucleotides align to TRBD2. V lost 2 bases, J lost 7 bases, and 6 bases stayed unmatched. Germline values: CDR1 GTSNPN, CDR2 SVGIG (reference sequence). This CDR3 spans 14 amino acids. In DNA form, the CDR3 reads TGTGCCTGGAGTCTAGCGGGAGGGCCCAGGGAGCAGTACTTC. The encoded protein is CAWSLAGGPREQYF.

There are a few counts of this clone. The chain has TRBV28 and TRBJ2-1, with 14 bases matching TRBD2. Unmatched junction bases numbered 9, after V lost 5 bases and J lost 9 bases. Germline CDR1 MDHEN, CDR2 SYDVKM. The CDR3 is made up of 16 amino acids. The DNA for the CDR3 is TGTGCCAGCAGTCCTCCGGGACTAGCGGGAGTCACTGAGCAGTTCTTC. Translating it yields CASSPPGLAGVTEQFF.

The table lists this clone with a few counts. V gene TRBV11-2 combines with J gene TRBJ2-1; D might be TRBD1 (6 bases). This CDR3 has 12 residues. The germline V gene has CDR1 SGHAT and CDR2 FQNNGV. V was shortened by 6 bases and J by 8 bases, with 11 bases between the two germline ends. The chain's CDR3 is CASRNRVDEQFF. CDR3 DNA sequence: TGTGCCAGCAGAAACAGGGTAGATGAGCAGTTCTTC.

The J gene is TRBJ2-7, the V gene TRBV5-1, with 8 bases identical to TRBD2. Losses at the gene ends were 1 base for V and 4 bases for J; bases not matched to a gene: 16. The CDR3 covers 18 residues. Germline-derived CDR1 and CDR2 are SGHRS and YFSETQ. CDR3 region: CASSLSVPSRGAWYEQYF. DNA for the CDR3: TGCGCCAGCAGCTTGTCGGTCCCCTCGCGGGGGGCCTGGTACGAGCAGTACTTC.

This clone turned up a few times. The V call is TRBV7-2, the J call TRBJ2-1; D gene uncertain. V gave up 5 bases and J gave up 0 bases, with 11 bases separating them. Germline CDR1 reads SGHTA; CDR2 reads FQGNSA. The CDR3 runs 15 residues. CDR3 sequence reads: CASSPTPNSYNEQFF. CDR3 nucleotide sequence: TGTGCCAGCAGCCCTACTCCTAACTCCTACAATGAGCAGTTCTTC.

This clone turned up a few times. V is TRBV5-1 and J is TRBJ2-2; 8 positions agree with TRBD2. Germline V gene lookup returns CDR1 SGHRS and CDR2 YFSETQ. J gave up 1 base and V 0 bases, and 2 bases lay outside the gene matches. The CDR3 length is 16 residues. The DNA of the CDR3 is TGCGCCAGCAGCTTGGCTCTAGCGGGGAACACCGGGGAGCTGTTTTTT. It specifies CASSLALAGNTGELFF.

The chain carries TRBV2 and TRBJ2-7, with D perhaps TRBD2 (6 bases). Germline V CDR1 and CDR2: SNHLY, FYNNEI. V was shortened by 6 bases and J by 8 bases, with 17 bases between the two germline ends. The CDR3 covers 13 residues. CDR3 in DNA: TGTGCCAGCAGGGCAGAGGCGGGAACGAAGCAGTACTTC. Translating gives CASRAEAGTKQYF.

The table lists this clone with a few counts. The genes are TRBV30 and TRBJ2-1; perhaps TRBD2 as D (5 bases). V was trimmed by 4 bases and J by 0 bases, leaving 7 bases between them. CDR1 is GTSNPN, CDR2 SVGIG, per germline (reference sequence). This CDR3 has 13 amino acids. CDR3 sequence (DNA): TGTGCCTGGAATGGAGGCTCCTACAATGAGCAGTTCTTC. Translated, it gives CAWNGGSYNEQFF.

The gene calls are TRBV11-2 and TRBJ2-3, with D tentatively TRBD2 (6 bases). V shed 1 base and J shed 12 bases, with 14 bases lying between them. CDR1 SGHAT and CDR2 FQNNGV come from the germline V gene. The CDR3 runs to 13 residues. CDR3 in DNA: TGTGCCAGCAGCTTAGTCCTAGCGCCCAACCAGTATTTT. Protein sequence: CASSLVLAPNQYF. Full variable domain (remainder filled in from reference TRBV11-2 and TRBJ2-3): EAGVAQSPRYKIIEKRQSVAFWCNPISGHATLYWYQQILGQGPKLLIQFQNNGVVDDSQLPKDRFSAERLKGVDSTLKIQPAKLEDSAVYLCASSLVLAPNQYFGPGTRLTVL.

The rearrangement joins TRBV7-9 to TRBJ1-6, with TRBD1 matching over 9 bases. The CDR3 has 18 residues. Germline V gene sequence: CDR1 SEHNR, CDR2 FQNEAQ (reference sequence). Germline trimming cut 5 bases from V and 11 bases from J; bases unmatched to any gene: 19. For the CDR3, the DNA is TGTGCCAGCAGCCATCGTCCCGGGACAGGGAACATGGGAGCACCCCTCCACTTT. It codes for CASSHRPGTGNMGAPLHF.

This clone has a handful of counts. This chain uses TRBV6-5 with TRBJ2-2; 9 bases are shared with TRBD1. Germline V gives CDR1 MNHEY, CDR2 SVGAGI. This CDR3 region has 14 residues. J gave up 3 bases and V 6 bases, and 2 bases lay outside the gene matches. The CDR3 protein is CASSWTGDTGELFF. CDR3 DNA: TGTGCCAGCAGCTGGACAGGGGACACCGGGGAGCTGTTTTTT.

This chain connects TRBV7-2 to TRBJ1-2; a possible D gene is TRBD1 (6 bases). This CDR3 has 14 residues. The V end was cut by 3 bases, the J end by 4 bases, with 12 bases between. CDR1 and CDR2 (germline): SGHTA, FQGNSA. The CDR3 is CASSLDRGGYGYTF. The CDR3 DNA follows: TGTGCCAGCAGCTTGGATAGGGGGGGCTATGGCTACACCTTC.

This clone came up a few times. This chain connects TRBV5-6 to TRBJ2-7; 7 bases align to TRBD1. This CDR3 spans 15 amino acids. Germline V lookup: CDR1 SGHDT, CDR2 YYEEEE. V lost 0 bases to trimming and J lost 2 bases; unmatched junction nucleotides: 5. The DNA for the CDR3 is TGTGCCAGCAGCTTGGGGAACAGGGGTACCTACGAGCAGTACTTC. Protein sequence: CASSLGNRGTYEQYF.

This chain links TRBV7-2 with TRBJ2-3, with 10 bases that match TRBD2. The CDR3 is 18 residues long. The V gene end was trimmed by 2 bases and the J gene end by 4 bases; junction bases not matched to a gene: 12. Germline lookup yields CDR1 SGHTA and CDR2 FQGNSA. CDR3 nucleotides: TGTGCCAGCAGCTTAACACTAGCGGGGAACCAAATGTCAGATACGCAGTATTTT. It is translated as CASSLTLAGNQMSDTQYF.

This rearrangement joins TRBV2 to TRBJ2-2, with 7 bases fitting TRBD2. The CDR3 totals 13 residues. V shed 6 bases, J shed 6 bases, and the junction held 4 bases outside the gene matches. Germline CDR1 and CDR2: SNHLY and FYNNEI. This chain's CDR3 is CASRPRGAGELFF. CDR3 bases: TGTGCCAGCAGGCCCCGGGGGGCCGGGGAGCTGTTTTTT.

This clone has a handful of counts. The chain joins TRBV7-3 to TRBJ2-6; 8 nucleotides line up with TRBD2. This CDR3 has 16 amino acids. The V segment lost 2 bases and the J segment 4 bases; nucleotides outside the gene matches: 4. Germline CDR1 SGHTA, CDR2 FQGTGA. CDR3 bases: TGTGCCAGCAGCTTAGGTAGCGGGACCGGGGCCAACGTCCTGACTTTC. It yields the protein CASSLGSGTGANVLTF.

Only a few counts were recorded for this clone. CDR3 region: CASSRTGGPYEQYF. CDR3 in DNA: TGTGCCAGCAGCAGGACAGGGGGCCCCTACGAGCAGTACTTC. The chain carries TRBV11-1 and TRBJ2-7; 11 bases line up with TRBD1. Losses at the gene ends were 5 bases for V and 2 bases for J; bases not matched to a gene: 2. Germline V gene sequence: CDR1 SGHAT, CDR2 FQDESV (reference sequence). The CDR3 has 14 amino acids. The full variable domain, with the rest looked up from reference TRBV11-1 and TRBJ2-7, is EAEVAQSPRYKITEKSQAVAFWCDPISGHATLYWYRQILGQGPELLVQFQDESVVDDSQLPKDRFSAERLKGVDSTLKIQPAELGDSAMYLCASSRTGGPYEQYFGPGTRLTVT.

The chain employs TRBV7-2 and TRBJ2-3; TRBD2 is a possible D gene (7 bases). Germline V gene lookup returns CDR1 SGHTA and CDR2 FQGNSA. The CDR3 covers 13 residues. V lost 6 bases and J 8 bases, leaving 15 bases between the germline ends. This chain's CDR3 is CASRMGGARTQYF. CDR3 nucleotides: TGTGCCAGCAGGATGGGGGGGGCTCGTACGCAGTATTTT.

The CDR3 is CASSQVDQPQHF. Here the CDR3 DNA reads TGTGCCAGCAGCCAAGTAGATCAGCCCCAGCATTTT. This chain uses TRBV5-5 with TRBJ1-5; no definite D call. The CDR3 is made up of 12 amino acids. V lost 4 bases and J lost 5, with 7 bases in between. Germline V gene lookup returns CDR1 SGHKS and CDR2 YYEKEE (reference sequence).

Only a few counts were recorded for this clone. This rearrangement joins TRBV5-1 to TRBJ1-1; 11 bases fit TRBD1. Per the germline V gene, CDR1 is SGHRS and CDR2 is YFSETQ. CDR3 length: 13 amino acids. With V trimmed by 8 bases and J by 5 bases, 5 bases remained unmatched. CDR3 sequence (DNA): TGCGCCAGTGGACAGGGGGCGAGAACTGAAGCTTTCTTT. Amino acids: CASGQGARTEAFF.

V usage is TRBV5-4 and J usage is TRBJ2-5; TRBD2 agrees at 7 bases. Germline values: CDR1 SGHNT, CDR2 YYREEE (reference sequence). J gave up 5 bases and V 4 bases, and 11 bases lay outside the gene matches. CDR3 length: 15 amino acids. CDR3 sequence reads: CASSPPTGGGETQYF. The DNA of the CDR3 is TGTGCCAGCAGCCCGCCTACCGGGGGAGGGGAGACCCAGTACTTC.